Listed here are 20 T cell receptor beta chains from one sample, sequenced in a study of shared clonotypes between healthy human individuals. Sequencing used immunoSEQ multiplex PCR; TCRdb keeps in-frame clones, though not all of them. The sample lists a few million clones; approximately 92% were seen once. CD45RO-negative, CCR7-selected cells formed the naive CD8 fraction, which excluded terminally differentiated effector memory CD45RA+ cells. Specimen: naive CD8+ T cells from PBMCs. The receptors here all came from a man aged 18-30 years in good health. Some clones in this sample may be carry-over from other donors' samples.

A single count supports this clone. J is TRBJ2-5 and V is TRBV6-5; possible D gene TRBD1, 5 bases. The better agreement between TRBJ2-7 and the DNA end casts doubt on the J call. CDR1 MNHEY and CDR2 SVGAGI come from the germline V gene. The CDR3 is made up of 11 amino acids. The CDR3 is CASGKGNEQYF. In DNA, the CDR3 is TGTGCCAGCGGGAAGGGGAACGAGCAGTACTTC.

The V call is TRBV27, the J call TRBJ2-3; TRBD2 matches 9 bases. The CDR3 has 18 residues. Germline V lookup: CDR1 MNHEY, CDR2 SMNVEV (reference sequence). With 5 bases clipped from V and 6 bases from J, the junction kept 18 bases outside the gene matches. The CDR3 nucleotides are TGTGCCAGCAGTCCAAATGCGGGGGGGTGGTCCCCCGGGGATACGCAGTATTTT. Protein: CASSPNAGGWSPGDTQYF.

The genes are TRBV29-1 and TRBJ1-2; 11 bases fit TRBD1. CDR3 size: 12 residues. Germline loops: CDR1 SQVTM, CDR2 ANQGSEA. The J segment lost 7 bases and the V segment lost 4 bases, leaving 2 bases of the junction unmatched. DNA for the CDR3: TGCAGCGTTGTGGACAGGGGGCTTGGCTACACCTTC. Its protein product is CSVVDRGLGYTF.

V is TRBV19 and J is TRBJ1-4; D uncertain. The germline V gene encodes CDR1 LNHDA and CDR2 SQIVND (reference sequence). The CDR3 runs to 13 residues. V was pared by 7 bases and J by 6 bases, with 12 bases between. In DNA form, the CDR3 reads TGTGCCAGTATGGGAATGGCTGATGAAAAACTGTTTTTT. It yields the protein CASMGMADEKLFF. The full variable domain, completed using reference TRBV19 and TRBJ1-4, is DGGITQSPKYLFRKEGQNVTLSCEQNLNHDAMYWYRQDPGQGLRLIYYSQIVNDFQKGDIAEGYSVSREKKESFPLTVTSAQKNPTAFYLCASMGMADEKLFFGSGTQLSVL.

This chain links TRBV9 with TRBJ2-1; TRBD2 aligns across 9 bases. V shed 3 bases, J shed 4 bases, and the junction held 8 bases outside the gene matches. Germline CDR1 and CDR2: SGDLS and YYNGEE. This CDR3 region has 16 residues. CDR3 sequence: CASSEGTTSGYNEQFF. The CDR3 nucleotides are TGTGCCAGCAGCGAGGGAACGACTAGCGGTTACAATGAGCAGTTCTTC.

J is TRBJ2-1 and V is TRBV7-8, with 8 bases aligning to TRBD2. Germline CDR1 reads SGHVS; CDR2 reads FQNEAQ. The CDR3 has 16 residues. V was pared by 0 bases and J by 9 bases, with 10 bases of the junction left unmatched. In DNA form, the CDR3 reads TGTGCCAGCAGCTTAGCGTACACTAGCGGTGGGGGTGAGCAGTTCTTC. It specifies CASSLAYTSGGGEQFF.

This clone was recorded only once. The J gene is TRBJ1-6, the V gene TRBV4-3; weak D call: TRBD1 (6 bases). V lost 3 bases and J 10 bases, leaving 19 bases between the germline ends. CDR1 is LGHNA, CDR2 YSLEER, per germline. The CDR3 runs to 16 residues. CDR3 nucleotide sequence: TGCGCCAGCAGCCAGGAGGGACATCCGGCGCGCTCACCCCTCCACTTT. Encoded protein: CASSQEGHPARSPLHF.

For this clone: Other DNA sequences in this sample translate to the same CDR3. This sequence joins TRBV28 and TRBJ1-1; 8 nucleotides align to TRBD1. The ends lost 3 bases at V and 3 bases at J; junction bases unmatched: 0. Germline CDR1 and CDR2: MDHEN and SYDVKM. The CDR3 runs 13 residues. The CDR3, as DNA: TGTGCCAGCAGTTTGACAGGGGACACTGAAGCTTTCTTT. The encoded protein is CASSLTGDTEAFF.

The chain employs TRBV7-3 and TRBJ2-4, with D perhaps TRBD2 (6 bases). CDR3 length: 19 residues. V lost 0 bases and J 0 bases, leaving 18 bases between the germline ends. The germline V gene has CDR1 SGHTA and CDR2 FQGTGA. The CDR3 protein is CASSLTRGGKPLAKNIQYF. CDR3 nucleotide sequence: TGTGCCAGCAGCTTAACGAGGGGCGGGAAACCCCTAGCCAAAAACATTCAGTACTTC.

The chain employs TRBV7-2 and TRBJ2-1, with D unresolved. From germline, CDR1 is SGHTA and CDR2 FQGNSA. Deletions cut 6 bases from V and 9 bases from J, with 18 bases between. This CDR3 is built from 14 residues. The CDR3 sequence is CASSDWLLYSEQFF. CDR3 DNA sequence: TGTGCCAGCAGTGATTGGCTACTCTACTCTGAGCAGTTCTTC.

The chain employs TRBV5-8 and TRBJ1-2, with 8 nucleotides matching TRBD1. In germline, CDR1 is SGHTS, CDR2 YDEGEE. CDR3 length: 16 residues. V gave up 2 bases and J gave up 7 bases; unmatched junction bases: 13. The CDR3 here is CASSFRTGPYLRGYTF. The CDR3 region has the DNA TGTGCCAGCAGCTTCAGGACAGGGCCATACTTACGTGGCTACACCTTC.

The J gene is TRBJ1-4, the V gene TRBV5-1; maybe TRBD1 (6 bases). CDR3 length: 16 residues. Germline-derived CDR1 and CDR2 are SGHRS and YFSETQ. The V and J ends lost 2 bases and 8 bases respectively, with 19 bases between them. In DNA, the CDR3 is TGCGCCAGCAGCTTTGGCCTTCGGGACAATGAGGAAAAACTGTTTTTT. Protein: CASSFGLRDNEEKLFF.

Notes on this clone: In the same sample, other DNA sequences code for this CDR3. The J gene is TRBJ1-5, the V gene TRBV28, with a possible D match to TRBD1 (5 bases). Between the trimmed V and J ends, which lost 3 bases and 0 bases, there was a span of 12 bases. Germline V gives CDR1 MDHEN, CDR2 SYDVKM. This CDR3 contains 16 residues. This CDR3 reads CASSLVRGYSNQPQHF. The CDR3 DNA reads TGTGCCAGCAGTTTGGTTAGGGGTTATAGCAATCAGCCCCAGCATTTT.

The chain couples TRBV27 to TRBJ2-5; D unresolved. The better agreement between TRBJ2-7 and the DNA end casts doubt on the J call. This CDR3 spans 15 amino acids. The V gene's germline CDR1 is MNHEY and CDR2 SMNVEV (reference sequence). This chain's CDR3 is CASSLGPPGPYEQYF. CDR3 DNA: TGTGCCAGCAGTCTTGGCCCCCCCGGCCCCTACGAGCAGTACTTC.

J is TRBJ2-7 and V is TRBV10-3, with D unresolved. This CDR3 is 14 amino acids long. The germline gives CDR1 ENHRY, CDR2 SYGVKD. The germline V and J ends were trimmed by 3 bases and 0 bases, with 9 bases remaining between them. The CDR3 region is CAISDISLSYEQYF. CDR3 nucleotides: TGTGCCATCAGTGACATAAGCCTCTCCTACGAGCAGTACTTC.

The chain employs TRBV6-1 and TRBJ2-7; 10 bases match TRBD1. The V and J ends lost 5 bases and 3 bases, in that order; junction bases with no gene match: 7. Germline values: CDR1 MNHNS, CDR2 SASEGT. The CDR3 spans 15 residues. CDR3 DNA sequence: TGTGCCAGCAGTCCCTCCGGGACAGGGGTCTACGAGCAGTACTTC. The encoded protein is CASSPSGTGVYEQYF.

CDR3: CASSSRDRGPRTEAFF. The CDR3 DNA reads TGCGCCAGCAGCTCCCGGGACAGGGGGCCGCGCACTGAAGCTTTCTTT. The rearrangement joins TRBV5-1 to TRBJ1-1; 12 nucleotides line up with TRBD1. Germline V gene lookup returns CDR1 SGHRS and CDR2 YFSETQ. J lost 4 bases, V lost 3 bases, and 7 bases had no gene match. The CDR3 has 16 residues.

This rearrangement joins TRBV4-1 to TRBJ2-1; D call uncertain. Germline V CDR1 and CDR2: MGHRA, YSYEKL. This CDR3 has 14 amino acids. V lost 4 bases to trimming and J lost 15 bases, with 22 bases between them. Here the CDR3 DNA reads TGCGCCAGCAGCCTGGACGCCAGTTCCGAACCGTCGTTCTTC. Protein sequence: CASSLDASSEPSFF.

The chain combines TRBV19 with TRBJ1-5; TRBD1 is a possible D gene (5 bases). Trimming took off 3 bases at V and 5 bases at J, with 8 bases between the two ends. The CDR3 has 13 amino acids. Germline V lookup: CDR1 LNHDA, CDR2 SQIVND (reference sequence). This CDR3 is CASSIVTDQPQHF. In DNA, the CDR3 is TGTGCCAGTAGTATTGTGACAGATCAGCCCCAGCATTTT.

V gene TRBV7-9 combines with J gene TRBJ2-2; TRBD2 agrees at 10 bases. The junction had 8 bases not matched to a gene; V was cut back by 1 base and J by 0 bases. The CDR3 consists of 19 residues. CDR1 is SEHNR, CDR2 FQNEAQ, per germline (reference sequence). The CDR3 region is CASSLVPWTSGANTGELFF. The DNA for the CDR3 is TGTGCCAGCAGCTTAGTCCCCTGGACTAGCGGCGCGAACACCGGGGAGCTGTTTTTT. Variable domain in full (rest from reference TRBV7-9 and TRBJ2-2): DTGVSQNPRHKITKRGQNVTFRCDPISEHNRLYWYRQTLGQGPEFLTYFQNEAQLEKSRLLSDRFSAERPKGSFSTLEIQRTEQGDSAMYLCASSLVPWTSGANTGELFFGEGSRLTVL.